These 30 T cell receptor beta chains were all obtained from the same sample, sequenced in a study of T cell changes during pregnancy in multiple sclerosis. Libraries were prepared by immunoSEQ multiplex PCR; TCRdb keeps only in-frame clonotypes and omits some of them. The repertoire holds approximately 79,000 clones, with 85% to 95% as singletons. The sequencing here drew on CD4+ T cells from peripheral blood mononuclear cells, taken before pregnancy. The receptors stem from a female donor with multiple sclerosis, enrolled in a pregnancy study.

V and J are TRBV27 and TRBJ1-5; the D is unclear. The CDR3 consists of 14 residues. The V and J ends lost 6 bases and 3 bases respectively, with 12 bases between them. Germline V gene lookup returns CDR1 MNHEY and CDR2 SMNVEV (reference sequence). CDR3 sequence (DNA): TGTGCCAGCAGCCCGGGTGCTGCCAATCAGCCCCAGCATTTT. Translated, it gives CASSPGAANQPQHF.

The chain couples TRBV29-1 to TRBJ1-2, with 9 bases identical to TRBD1. Per the germline V gene, CDR1 is SQVTM and CDR2 is ANQGSEA. The CDR3 is 16 amino acids. The V segment lost 4 bases and the J segment 8 bases; nucleotides outside the gene matches: 17. In nucleotides, the CDR3 is TGCAGCGTTGTGACCCAACCGGGACAGGGAAGGGGGGGCTACACCTTC. Translated: CSVVTQPGQGRGGYTF.

J is TRBJ1-3 and V is TRBV6-6; 7 bases match TRBD1. This CDR3 is 16 amino acids long. Germline values: CDR1 MNHNY, CDR2 SVGAGI (reference sequence). V gave up 0 bases and J gave up 2 bases; unmatched junction bases: 4. CDR3 bases: TGTGCCAGCAGTTACTCGGCGAGGGGGCCTGGAAACACCATATATTTT. Translating it yields CASSYSARGPGNTIYF.

This clone has just one count. The chain employs TRBV28 and TRBJ1-1; 8 nucleotides align to TRBD1. From germline, CDR1 is MDHEN and CDR2 SYDVKM. V was pared by 5 bases and J by 11 bases, with 7 bases of the junction left unmatched. CDR3 length: 12 residues. CDR3 sequence (DNA): TGTGCCAGCAGTACCCCGACAGGGGAGGCTTTCTTT. Translated: CASSTPTGEAFF.

The V gene is TRBV4-1, the J gene TRBJ2-6; the D is unclear. CDR3 length equals 14 residues. Germline CDR1 is MGHRA and CDR2 is YSYEKL. V gave up 5 bases and J gave up 1 base, with 6 bases separating them. The CDR3 reads CASSRASGANVLTF. The CDR3 DNA follows: TGCGCCAGCAGCAGAGCTTCTGGGGCCAACGTCCTGACTTTC.

V gene TRBV7-8 combines with J gene TRBJ2-7, with D unclear. Germline assignment: CDR1 SGHVS and CDR2 FQNEAQ. Trimming took off 5 bases at V and 6 bases at J, with 14 bases between the two ends. The CDR3 totals 13 residues. CDR3: CASSESVRGEQYF. The CDR3 DNA follows: TGTGCCAGCAGCGAGTCCGTGAGAGGCGAGCAGTACTTC.

The gene calls are TRBV10-3 and TRBJ2-6; 7 nucleotides align to TRBD1. From germline, CDR1 is ENHRY and CDR2 SYGVKD. The ends lost 6 bases at V and 0 bases at J; junction bases unmatched: 8. The CDR3 contains 17 residues. The CDR3 loop reads CAISRPTGLSGANVLTF. In DNA, the CDR3 is TGTGCCATCAGCAGACCGACAGGGCTCTCTGGGGCCAACGTCCTGACTTTC.

This clone is a singleton in its sample. This chain links TRBV6-6 with TRBJ2-1; 11 bases are shared with TRBD2. CDR1 and CDR2 (germline): MNHNY, SVGAGI (reference sequence). This CDR3 spans 16 amino acids. V shed 6 bases, J shed 4 bases, and the junction held 8 bases outside the gene matches. CDR3 amino acids: CASSPVAGGLYNEQFF. CDR3 in DNA: TGTGCCAGCAGCCCCGTAGCGGGAGGGCTTTACAATGAGCAGTTCTTC.

The rearrangement joins TRBV28 to TRBJ1-2, with 7 positions matching TRBD1. V was clipped by 11 bases and J by 6 bases; unmatched bases: 15. Germline V gene lookup returns CDR1 MDHEN and CDR2 SYDVKM. The CDR3 runs to 14 residues. The CDR3 DNA reads TGTGCCTCCTCCCAGGGGGGCTTTAGCGATGGCTACACCTTC. This translates into CASSQGGFSDGYTF.

The V call is TRBV10-3, the J call TRBJ1-6, with D tentatively TRBD1 (6 bases). CDR3 length: 15 amino acids. V lost 0 bases to trimming and J lost 7 bases, with 10 bases between them. In germline, CDR1 is ENHRY, CDR2 SYGVKD. The CDR3 DNA reads TGTGCCATCAGTGAGTCGGGGGCGGACAATTCACCCCTCCACTTT. The encoded protein is CAISESGADNSPLHF.

The chain combines TRBV7-7 with TRBJ2-7, with TRBD2 as a possible D gene (5 bases). The CDR3 length is 13 residues. The germline CDR1 and CDR2 sequences are SSHAT and FNYEAQ (reference sequence). Trimming removed 5 bases from V and 4 bases from J, with 12 bases in between. The DNA of the CDR3 is TGTGCCAGCAGCACGCGTCGGGGTTACGAGCAGTACTTC. Translated, it gives CASSTRRGYEQYF.

The chain joins TRBV4-2 to TRBJ2-3; 9 nucleotides line up with TRBD1. Germline lookup yields CDR1 LGHNA and CDR2 YNFKEQ. The V segment lost 1 base and the J segment 0 bases; nucleotides outside the gene matches: 2. The CDR3 loop spans 16 amino acids. CDR3 residues: CASSQVGQGSTDTQYF. DNA of the CDR3: TGTGCCAGCAGCCAAGTGGGACAGGGTAGCACAGATACGCAGTATTTT.

V is TRBV9 and J is TRBJ1-1; 9 nucleotides line up with TRBD1. This CDR3 has 14 amino acids. The ends lost 3 bases at V and 1 base at J; junction bases unmatched: 1. CDR1 and CDR2 from the germline V gene are SGDLS and YYNGEE. CDR3 sequence reads: CASSAGQGNTEAFF. In DNA form, the CDR3 reads TGTGCCAGCAGCGCGGGACAGGGGAACACTGAAGCTTTCTTT.

This clone was detected a few times. The chain couples TRBV6-1 to TRBJ2-2; 7 positions match TRBD1. The ends lost 6 bases at V and 5 bases at J; junction bases unmatched: 9. The V gene's germline CDR1 is MNHNS and CDR2 SASEGT. The CDR3 extends over 15 amino acids. CDR3 sequence: CASRGQYPGTGELFF. CDR3 bases: TGTGCCAGCAGGGGACAGTATCCTGGGACCGGGGAGCTGTTTTTT.

The chain joins TRBV7-3 to TRBJ2-7; unclear D gene. Germline V lookup: CDR1 SGHTA, CDR2 FQGTGA. The V end was cut by 5 bases, the J end by 5 bases, with 10 bases between. CDR3 length: 12 residues. The CDR3 region has the DNA TGTGCCAGCAGCACCCGACAACACGAGCAGTACTTC. Translated: CASSTRQHEQYF.

V usage is TRBV5-1 and J usage is TRBJ2-3; 9 nucleotides match TRBD2. The V gene end was trimmed by 4 bases and the J gene end by 3 bases; junction bases not matched to a gene: 9. The length of the CDR3 is 16 residues. Per the germline V gene, CDR1 is SGHRS and CDR2 is YFSETQ. CDR3 residues: CASSLYSGRGTDTQYF. CDR3 coding DNA: TGCGCCAGCAGCCTCTATAGCGGGAGAGGAACAGATACGCAGTATTTT.

The chain has TRBV5-4 and TRBJ2-5; 10 bases are shared with TRBD2. The ends lost 1 base at V and 7 bases at J; junction bases unmatched: 10. There are 16 residues in the CDR3. The germline CDR1 and CDR2 sequences are SGHNT and YYREEE (reference sequence). This chain's CDR3 is CASSLSASGSMGTQYF. CDR3 DNA sequence: TGTGCCAGCAGCTTGTCTGCTAGCGGGAGCATGGGGACCCAGTACTTC.

In its sample, this clone was seen once. Its ends do not fully match the called genes, so a read error is possible. The chain links TRBV19 to TRBJ1-1, with D possibly being TRBD1 (5 bases). CDR1 and CDR2 (germline): LNHDA, SQIVND (reference sequence). The CDR3 sequence is 16 residues long. In nucleotides, the CDR3 is TGTGCCAGTAAACCAGGATGGGGTGGGGGGAACGCTGAAGCTTTCTTT. Residues: CASKPGWGGGNAEAFF.

J is TRBJ2-1 and V is TRBV5-1, with 9 bases matching TRBD2. The length of the CDR3 is 15 residues. The germline CDR1 and CDR2 sequences are SGHRS and YFSETQ. With 4 bases clipped from V and 3 bases from J, the junction kept 5 bases outside the gene matches. The CDR3 region has the DNA TGCGCCAGCAGCGCGTCTAGCGGGGTCTACAATGAGCAGTTCTTC. Protein sequence: CASSASSGVYNEQFF.

The chain joins TRBV30 to TRBJ2-5; TRBD1 is a possible D gene (6 bases). The V and J ends lost 6 bases and 4 bases respectively, with 12 bases between them. The CDR3 extends over 12 amino acids. Germline V gives CDR1 GTSNPN, CDR2 SVGIG (reference sequence). The chain's CDR3 is CACWTAVETQYF. The CDR3 DNA is TGTGCCTGCTGGACAGCGGTAGAGACCCAGTACTTC.

V usage is TRBV6-5 and J usage is TRBJ1-5; a weak D match, TRBD1 (6 bases). Deletions cut 6 bases from V and 6 bases from J, with 18 bases between. CDR1 is MNHEY and CDR2 is SVGAGI in the germline V gene. The CDR3 has 15 amino acids. The CDR3 is CASRSTGRSGQPQHF. CDR3 DNA: TGTGCCAGCAGGTCGACAGGACGCTCAGGTCAGCCCCAGCATTTT.

The genes are TRBV28 and TRBJ2-4, with a weak D call TRBD2 (7 bases). Germline V lookup: CDR1 MDHEN, CDR2 SYDVKM. The germline V and J ends were trimmed by 7 bases and 1 base, with 17 bases remaining between them. The CDR3 contains 16 residues. CDR3 sequence reads: CASTPPGGQAKNIQYF. The CDR3 coding sequence is TGTGCCAGCACCCCTCCGGGGGGCCAGGCCAAAAACATTCAGTACTTC.

The rearrangement links TRBV2 to TRBJ2-7; D gene unclear. The V gene lost 5 bases and the J gene lost 0 bases, with 11 bases spanning the gap. Germline values: CDR1 SNHLY, CDR2 FYNNEI. The CDR3 sequence is 14 residues long. The CDR3 reads CASSIYLDSYEQYF. The CDR3 DNA follows: TGTGCCAGCAGTATTTATTTAGACTCCTACGAGCAGTACTTC.

This chain connects TRBV7-8 to TRBJ2-7, with D possibly TRBD1 on 6 matching bases. V was pared by 5 bases and J by 7 bases, with 15 bases between. Germline V gene data show CDR1 as SGHVS and CDR2 as FQNEAQ. The CDR3 loop spans 13 amino acids. The DNA for the CDR3 is TGTGCCAGCAGCCCCCAACAGGGCCGGGAGCAGTACTTC. Protein product: CASSPQQGREQYF.

V gene TRBV27 combines with J gene TRBJ1-4; TRBD1 aligns across 7 bases. This CDR3 contains 15 residues. The V gene's germline CDR1 is MNHEY and CDR2 SMNVEV (reference sequence). Losses at the gene ends were 2 bases for V and 0 bases for J; bases not matched to a gene: 0. This CDR3 is CASSLQGATNEKLFF. The CDR3 DNA sequence: TGTGCCAGCAGTTTACAGGGGGCAACTAATGAAAAACTGTTTTTT.

The CDR3 DNA sequence: TGTGCCAGCAGTCGGACAGCCGAACCTGGAAACACCATATATTTT. Amino acids: CASSRTAEPGNTIYF. The chain uses TRBV11-3 and TRBJ1-3; the D gene is possibly TRBD1 (6 bases). The CDR3 sequence is 15 residues long. Germline assignment: CDR1 SGHNT and CDR2 YENEEA. Trimming removed 6 bases at V and 2 bases at J, with 14 bases between.

This sequence joins TRBV7-9 and TRBJ2-3, with a possible D match to TRBD1 (6 bases). The V end lost 5 bases, the J end lost 3 bases, and 15 bases lay between the germline ends. Germline loops: CDR1 SEHNR, CDR2 FQNEAQ (reference sequence). The CDR3 sequence is 15 residues long. CDR3 region: CASSGPGTLTDTQYF. Here the CDR3 DNA reads TGTGCCAGCAGCGGCCCCGGGACATTAACAGATACGCAGTATTTT.

This clone was seen only once. The J gene is TRBJ2-3, the V gene TRBV2; 7 bases map to TRBD2. The CDR3 spans 17 residues. V shed 0 bases, J shed 0 bases, and the junction held 6 bases outside the gene matches. Germline values: CDR1 SNHLY, CDR2 FYNNEI. The CDR3 nucleotides are TGTGCCAGCAGTGAAGCGATCGGACTAGTGAGCACAGATACGCAGTATTTT. Amino acids: CASSEAIGLVSTDTQYF.

V and J are TRBV30 and TRBJ1-2; D is ambiguous. The germline V gene encodes CDR1 GTSNPN and CDR2 SVGIG (reference sequence). The CDR3 spans 15 residues. The V and J ends lost 0 bases and 8 bases respectively, with 19 bases between them. The CDR3, as DNA: TGTGCCTGGAGTGTAGGCGGGCCCAACTTCTGGGGCTACACCTTC. Its protein is CAWSVGGPNFWGYTF.

The CDR3 is CASSEQGGYNYGYTF. The CDR3 DNA sequence: TGTGCCAGCAGTGAACAGGGCGGATATAACTATGGCTACACCTTC. V and J are TRBV2 and TRBJ1-2, with D possibly matching TRBD1 (5 bases). The CDR3 extends over 15 amino acids. Germline V gene sequence: CDR1 SNHLY, CDR2 FYNNEI. V was shortened by 2 bases and J by 1 base, with 11 bases between the two germline ends.